This is a list of T cell receptor beta chains from one sample in a study of blood T cell repertoires in COVID-19. The protocol was immunoSEQ multiplex PCR, while the TCRdb copy is restricted to in-frame clones and leaves out a portion. This table has about 190,000 clones, 80% to 95% appearing once. Sequenced: peripheral blood. The source of these receptors is a man over 45 with acute or convalescent COVID-19. CDR3s leave out the opening cysteine and the closing phenylalanine or tryptophan. Where a row states a size, it is once, few, many or the class of an expanded clone; other rows omit it.

TRBV6-5,.,ASSSTGDQPQH
TRBV18,.,ASSRRDGTNEKLF
TRBV13,.,ASSEGLAGPAGTDTQY
TRBV7-9,.,ASRRYRGGEETQY
TRBV18,few,ASSPDGAGELF
TRBV27,.,ASSLDRVGSPLH
TRBV29-1,.,SVGTRTSGRLAQY
TRBV2,.,ASSPTGDPGELF
TRBV7-9,once,ASRLRAGEMNTEAF
TRBV11-2,.,ASSLDPRLGYEQY
TRBV28,.,ASRPSGVRISSTDTQY
TRBV15,.,ATSRENSGRHETQY
TRBV7-2,.,ASSLQGVIETQY
TRBV5-1,.,ASSLGGDTDTQY
TRBV28,.,ASRGAGENTGELF
TRBV6-1,once,ASSEGTAYNEQF
TRBV28,.,ASSPPSGEGNSPLH
TRBV5-1,.,ASSGTGEFNGELF
TRBV18,.,ASSDSGYEQY
TRBV2,.,ASSARTKVEQF
TRBV4-1,.,ASSSTGGIYGYT
TRBV7-8,.,ASSISGDAYEQY
TRBV6-2/TRBV6-3,few,ASSYSGAQETQY
TRBV5-4,.,ASSFGTGEATNEKLF
TRBV9,.,ASSVSRSGGPDPQETQY
TRBV28,.,ASSLGASGKETQY
TRBV11-3,.,ASSSQGVTNTGELF
TRBV10-3,.,AIRGTSGRNTGELF
TRBV5-1,.,ASSLVGAREQY
TRBV4-1,.,ASSQDLAGATNTQY
TRBV11-3,.,ASSLEPLYNEQF
TRBV27,.,ASSLFAGGNEKLF
TRBV10-2,.,ASSRPSDLSYEQY
TRBV10-2,.,ASREAGGQGKAQY
TRBV18,.,ASSPGLYNEQF
TRBV2,.,ASSGYGGEKLF
TRBV4-1,.,ASSQGQGAENSPLH
TRBV19,once,ASSRQGSEQF
TRBV27,once,ASSPVAGVGNEQF
TRBV7-2,.,ASGQAGGLLETQY
TRBV6-5,.,ASSNRINEKLF
TRBV6-5,.,ASSSGTSGGETQY
TRBV6-6,.,ASSDRVQETQY
TRBV18,.,ASSPRAQNTEAF
TRBV5-6,.,ASSRDTSNYGYT
TRBV29-1,.,SVWDRVSGQPQH
TRBV27,few,ASSFRRGGQETQY
TRBV5-1,.,ASSLDGGLNEKLF
TRBV6-5,.,ASRPDRGHTEAF
TRBV18,.,ASSPPQGEQF
TRBV11-2,.,ASSFVAATIALAKNIQY
TRBV7-9,.,ASSPPGLALGESTDTQY
TRBV18,.,ASSPSVSYNEQF
TRBV6-1,.,ASSEAKGWVTGSNEKLF